This is a list of T cell receptor beta chains from one sample in a study of blood T cell repertoires in COVID-19. Generated by immunoSEQ multiplex PCR, the TCRdb table keeps only in-frame clones and is missing some. The sample has about 170,000 clones, almost 85% seen once; the top ten hold about a fifth. The sample comprised peripheral blood. Receptors originate from a woman older than 75 with acute or convalescent COVID-19. Both conserved end residues are part of each CDR3. D genes are given only for firm matches. Some rows mark clone size as missing; the rest say once, few, many or name a class of expanded clone.

>.|TRBJ1-1|TRBV18|.
TGTGCCAGCTCACCGCGCAGTGGTGCAGGGTTTGGTGAAGCTTTCTTT
CASSPRSGAGFGEAFF
>.|TRBJ1-2|TRBV19|.
TGTGCCAGTTGGGGGGGCCTAAGACGGAACTATGGCTACACCTTC
CASWGGLRRNYGYTF
>.|TRBJ2-2|TRBV11-2|.
TGTGCCAGCAGCCGCAGAAGTACGAACACCGGGGAGCTGTTTTTT
CASSRRSTNTGELFF
>.|TRBJ1-5|TRBV6-6|TRBD1
TGTGCCAGCAGTTACTCAGGGACAGGTGGGGGTCAGCCCCAGCATTTT
CASSYSGTGGGQPQHF
>.|TRBJ2-5|TRBV18|.
TGTGCCAGCTCACCACCGGGCGGGGCCCAAGAGACCCAGTACTTC
CASSPPGGAQETQYF
>.|TRBJ2-3|TRBV19|TRBD2
TGTGCCAGTAGTGAAACTAGCGGGAGCCAGGGAAACACAGATACGCAGTATTTT
CASSETSGSQGNTDTQYF
>.|TRBJ1-2|TRBV3-1/TRBV3-2|.
TGTGCCAGCAGCCAAGAACAAGGGGACTATGGCTACACCTTC
CASSQEQGDYGYTF
>.|TRBJ1-4|TRBV27|.
TGTGCCAGTAGTTTATATCGTAATGAAAAACTGTTTTTT
CASSLYRNEKLFF
>.|TRBJ1-2|TRBV7-8|.
TGTGCCAGCAGCCCAGTGGGCAGGGTGGCTGGCTACACCTTC
CASSPVGRVAGYTF
>.|TRBJ1-1|TRBV6-1|.
TGTGCCAGCAGTGACCCCGGGGGAGGGAACACTGAAGCTTTCTTT
CASSDPGGGNTEAFF
>.|TRBJ1-4|TRBV4-3|TRBD1
TGCGCCAGCAGCCAAGATCTGGGACAGAAAAAACTGTTTTTT
CASSQDLGQKKLFF
>.|TRBJ2-2|TRBV7-6|TRBD2
TGTGCCAGCAGCCCCCTTAGCGGGCTAGGAGCCGGGGAGCTGTTTTTT
CASSPLSGLGAGELFF
>.|TRBJ2-2|TRBV12-3/TRBV12-4|.
TGTGCCAGCACTACTACATACACCGGGGAGCTGTTTTTT
CASTTTYTGELFF
>few|TRBJ1-1|TRBV7-9|TRBD1
TGTGCCAGCAGCTTACCCCCCCCGACAGGGGTCGAAACTGAAGCTTTCTTT
CASSLPPPTGVETEAFF
>once|TRBJ2-1|TRBV5-4|TRBD2
TGTGCCAGCAGCCCGGGACTAGCGGGAGCCAATGAGCAGTTCTTC
CASSPGLAGANEQFF
>.|TRBJ1-2|TRBV5-5|.
TGTGCCAGCAGCTTGGTAATCGGGAACACCTATGGCTACACCTTC
CASSLVIGNTYGYTF
>.|TRBJ2-5|TRBV4-2|.
TGTGCCAGCAGCCGGCAGGTAGAAGGGCAGGGGACCCAGTACTTC
CASSRQVEGQGTQYF
>.|TRBJ2-3|TRBV15|TRBD2
TGTGCCACCAGCAGAATAGCGGGAGGGCCGGATACGCAGTATTTT
CATSRIAGGPDTQYF
>.|TRBJ1-5|TRBV7-9|TRBD1
TGTGCCAGCAGCCAGTCTGACAGGGGGCGGGATCAGCCCCAGCATTTT
CASSQSDRGRDQPQHF
>.|TRBJ2-4|TRBV4-1|TRBD2
TGCGCCAGCAGCCAAGATAGAAGACTAGCGGGAGGAAGCGGAGCCAAAAACATTCAGTACTTC
CASSQDRRLAGGSGAKNIQYF
>.|TRBJ1-2|TRBV6-5|.
TGTGCCAGCACCACGTCGGGGGGCGCGTATGGCTACACCTTC
CASTTSGGAYGYTF
>.|TRBJ1-1|TRBV5-4|.
TGTGCCAGCAGCGCGGCGGGCCTTGCTTTCTTT
CASSAAGLAFF
>.|TRBJ2-2|TRBV19|TRBD2
TGTGCCGTACTGACGGGGGGTTCGAACACCGGGGAGCTGTTTTTT
CAVLTGGSNTGELFF